This T cell receptor (beta chain) was documented in a study of PD-1 blockade in classical Hodgkin lymphoma. Described time point: cycle 4 day 1 (C4D1), after more than five weeks of nivolumab. Each patient experienced a relapse that followed autologous stem cell transplantation, and brentuximab vedotin exposure varied. This CDR3 comprises 17 residues. Between the trimmed V and J ends, which lost 2 bases and 1 base, there was a span of 15 bases. In germline, CDR1 is SGHTA, CDR2 FQGNSA. The protocol was immunoSEQ multiplex PCR, while the TCRdb copy is restricted to in-frame clones and leaves out a portion. Found here are about 41,000 clones, nearly 70% of them singletons; the top ten hold about 2.6%. This clone has only one observation.

The starting material was peripheral blood mononuclear cells (PBMCs), obtained before the fourth cycle of nivolumab. The receptor was derived from a human donor with classical Hodgkin lymphoma. The chain recombines TRBV7-2 with TRBJ1-3; D remains ambiguous. This CDR3 reads CASSLRASLVSGNTIYF. CDR3 DNA sequence: TGTGCCAGCAGCTTAAGGGCCAGCCTGGTTTCTGGAAACACCATATATTTT.